These 17 T cell receptor beta chains came from one sample sequenced in a study of CD8 T cells in ankylosing spondylitis (dated by TCRdb to the late 2010s). The method behind the library was 5' RACE. TCRdb names Illumina HiSeq 2500 as the instrument used. The raw public reads went through TCRdb reprocessing: fastp at Q25, MiXCR clone calling, in-frame beta chains kept. Under each unique CDR3 protein, matching rows form one entry showing the most common genes and DNA. The sample table shows 200,000 or so distinct CDR3 sequences, and about an eighth are seen once. Around 10% of the sample lies in the top ten. The sequencing sample was made of blood, either unsorted or a sorted T cell fraction (not recorded which). The origin of the receptors is a female donor with ankylosing spondylitis or in good health (not recorded which).

Many counts were recorded for this clonotype. This rearrangement joins TRBV20-1 to TRBJ2-2, with 8 nucleotides matching TRBD2. CDR3 length: 14 amino acids. Trimming took 6 bases from V and 6 from J; bases not matched to a gene: 9. Germline V CDR1 and CDR2: DFQATT, SNEGSKA (reference sequence). CDR3 amino acids: CSAPSAGVPGELFF. The DNA of the CDR3 is TGCAGTGCACCGTCAGCGGGGGTTCCCGGGGAGCTGTTTTTT.

This rearrangement joins TRBV6-1 to TRBJ1-5; the match to TRBD1 covers 8 bases. The CDR3 spans 14 residues. J gave up 3 bases and V 6 bases, and 4 bases lay outside the gene matches. The germline CDR1 and CDR2 sequences are MNHNS and SASEGT. This CDR3 reads CASREGQVNQPQHF. CDR3 DNA: TGTGCCAGCAGGGAGGGACAGGTCAATCAGCCCCAGCATTTT.

This clonotype was recorded many times. This rearrangement joins TRBV7-9 to TRBJ1-3, with D possibly matching TRBD1 (6 bases). This CDR3 region has 17 residues. V lost 11 bases and J lost 0, with 23 bases in between. Germline-derived CDR1 and CDR2 are SEHNR and FQNEAQ (reference sequence). The CDR3: CAYSARGDYSSGNTIYF. The CDR3 DNA is TGTGCCTACTCGGCGAGGGGGGACTATTCCTCTGGAAACACCATATATTTT.

This clonotype was detected ten times or more. The rearrangement links TRBV11-3 to TRBJ2-1, with 11 positions matching TRBD2. V trimming: 6 bases; J trimming: 2 bases; junction bases outside the gene matches: 3. The length of the CDR3 is 15 residues. The germline V gene has CDR1 SGHNT and CDR2 YENEEA. In DNA form, the CDR3 reads TGTGCCAGCAGTCCACTAGCGGGGGCCTACAATGAGCAGTTCTTC. Translated: CASSPLAGAYNEQFF.

This clonotype showed up many times. The chain recombines TRBV20-1 with TRBJ1-3; 7 bases fit TRBD1. Germline CDR1 DFQATT, CDR2 SNEGSKA (reference sequence). This CDR3 comprises 17 residues. The J segment lost 0 bases and the V segment lost 0 bases, leaving 8 bases of the junction unmatched. The CDR3 nucleotides are TGCAGTGCTAGAGATTTAAGGGGGCCGAGCTCTGGAAACACCATATATTTT. Translation: CSARDLRGPSSGNTIYF.

This clonotype appeared many times. The chain uses TRBV4-2 and TRBJ1-1, with unresolved D. V lost 0 bases and J 1 base, leaving 6 bases between the germline ends. CDR3 length: 14 residues. The V gene's germline CDR1 is LGHNA and CDR2 YNFKEQ. In nucleotides, the CDR3 is TGTGCCAGCAGCCAAGAACTCACGAACACTGAAGCTTTCTTT. This translates into CASSQELTNTEAFF.

Many counts were recorded for this clonotype. One end of the junction fails to match germline, which may point to a read error. This rearrangement joins TRBV4-1 to TRBJ2-3; D not certain. CDR3 length: 10 amino acids. Germline V lookup: CDR1 MGHRA, CDR2 YSYEKL. CDR3 in amino acids: CASSQDKQYF. CDR3 nucleotide sequence: TGCGCCAGCAGCCAGGATAAGCAGTATTTT.

This clonotype was recorded at least ten times. The rearrangement uses TRBV10-3 and TRBJ2-4, with D possibly TRBD2 on 5 matching bases. The germline V gene has CDR1 ENHRY and CDR2 SYGVKD. CDR3 length: 16 amino acids. V lost 7 bases, J lost 4 bases, and 20 bases lay in between. The CDR3, as DNA: TGTGCCATCAAGACGCGGGTGGGAGCTACGAAAAACATTCAGTACTTC. Translated, it gives CAIKTRVGATKNIQYF.

This clonotype was counted ten times or more. The V gene is TRBV7-2, the J gene TRBJ2-1; D possibly corresponds to TRBD2 (6 bases). The V end lost 1 base, the J end lost 9 bases, and 10 bases lay between the germline ends. CDR3 size: 13 residues. Per the germline V gene, CDR1 is SGHTA and CDR2 is FQGNSA. CDR3 DNA sequence: TGTGCCAGCAGCTTAGTCGTGCGGGGTGAGCAGTTCTTC. Protein product: CASSLVVRGEQFF. Combining the CDR3 with reference TRBV7-2 and TRBJ2-1 gives the whole variable domain GAGVSQSPSNKVTEKGKDVELRCDPISGHTALYWYRQSLGQGLEFLIYFQGNSAPDKSGLPSDRFSAERTGGSVSTLTIQRTQQEDSAVYLCASSLVVRGEQFFGPGTRLTVL.

This clonotype was seen at least ten times. The rearrangement joins TRBV6-2 or TRBV6-3 to TRBJ2-2; perhaps TRBD2 as D (6 bases). The CDR3 extends over 14 amino acids. V lost 5 bases, J lost 5 bases, and 12 bases lay in between. CDR1 is MNHEY, CDR2 SVGEGT, per germline. CDR3 sequence reads: CASSPRGETGELFF. As DNA, the CDR3 is TGTGCCAGCAGTCCTCGCGGGGAGACCGGGGAGCTGTTTTTT.

This clonotype was observed at least ten times. The J gene is TRBJ2-3, the V gene TRBV5-1; 7 nucleotides line up with TRBD2. The CDR3 is 15 amino acids. Germline V gene data show CDR1 as SGHRS and CDR2 as YFSETQ. Trimming took 3 bases from V and 4 from J; bases not matched to a gene: 8. The CDR3 nucleotides are TGCGCCAGCAGCTCCGGACTAGAGGTGGCAGATACGCAGTATTTT. Translation gives CASSSGLEVADTQYF.

Ten or more counts support this clonotype. The chain links TRBV15 to TRBJ2-2; D uncertain. The V gene's germline CDR1 is LNHNV and CDR2 YYDKDF (reference sequence). V was pared by 3 bases and J by 0 bases, with 8 bases between. CDR3 length equals 15 residues. The DNA for the CDR3 is TGTGCCACCAGCAGGAGCAGGACGAACACCGGGGAGCTGTTTTTT. Translated, it gives CATSRSRTNTGELFF. Based on the CDR3 plus reference TRBV15 and TRBJ2-2, the full variable domain is DAMVIQNPRYQVTQFGKPVTLSCSQTLNHNVMYWYQQKSSQAPKLLFHYYDKDFNNEADTPDNFQSRRPNTSFCFLDIRSPGLGDTAMYLCATSRSRTNTGELFFGEGSRLTVL.

This clonotype was observed at least ten times. The chain combines TRBV12-3 or TRBV12-4 with TRBJ1-5, with D perhaps matching TRBD1 (5 bases). V lost 5 bases and J 0 bases, leaving 8 bases between the germline ends. The CDR3 contains 14 residues. The CDR3 loop reads CASSVDSSNQPQHF. DNA for the CDR3: TGTGCCAGCAGTGTCGACAGTAGCAATCAGCCCCAGCATTTT.

This clonotype was counted ten times or more. This chain joins TRBV20-1 and TRBJ2-7; TRBD2 matches at 10 bases. The trim removed 4 bases at V and 1 base at J, leaving 16 bases unmatched. CDR3 length: 18 residues. Germline values: CDR1 DFQATT, CDR2 SNEGSKA (reference sequence). Written as DNA, the CDR3 is TGCAGTGCTACCCAGGGACTAGCGAGAGGGTACGGGTCCTACGAGCAGTACTTC. Translation gives CSATQGLARGYGSYEQYF.

This clonotype was seen many times. The chain combines TRBV28 with TRBJ1-2; D is uncertain. The V gene lost 0 bases and the J gene lost 6 bases, with 8 bases spanning the gap. Germline V gives CDR1 MDHEN, CDR2 SYDVKM. The CDR3 loop spans 13 amino acids. The CDR3 loop is CASSLWVGNGYTF. The CDR3 nucleotides read TGTGCCAGCAGTTTATGGGTTGGGAATGGCTACACCTTC.

This clonotype was found many times. V usage is TRBV5-1 and J usage is TRBJ2-7; unclear D gene. The CDR3 consists of 12 residues. V dropped 0 bases and J dropped 7 bases, with 8 bases sitting between them. The germline V gene encodes CDR1 SGHRS and CDR2 YFSETQ. The CDR3 here is CASSLAGQEQYF. The CDR3 coding sequence is TGCGCCAGCAGCTTGGCTGGGCAAGAGCAGTACTTC.

This clonotype was counted ten times or more. The chain combines TRBV7-9 with TRBJ1-1; maybe TRBD1 (6 bases). CDR1 SEHNR and CDR2 FQNEAQ come from the germline V gene (reference sequence). This CDR3 is built from 15 residues. The germline V and J ends were trimmed by 5 bases and 1 base, with 14 bases remaining between them. CDR3 amino acids: CASSPAGHQNTEAFF. Written as DNA, the CDR3 is TGTGCCAGCAGCCCCGCGGGACACCAGAACACTGAAGCTTTCTTT.